The source of this T cell receptor (beta chain) is a study of blood T cell repertoires in COVID-19. Study-level background: Both acute and convalescent COVID-19 samples were obtained from the United States, Italy and Spain. PBMCs, B-cell-depleted T cells, or T cells were the source of the cDNA or gDNA that made up the material.

The ends lost 4 bases at V and 8 bases at J; junction bases unmatched: 8. From germline, CDR1 is SGHTA and CDR2 FQGNSA. There are 15 residues in the CDR3. This clone was seen just once. In the source study's methods: Nucleated cell counts were estimated from reference gene primer amplification. TCRdb's copy holds only in-frame clones and misses some; the assay was immunoSEQ multiplex PCR. V, J and clone size derive from that table, while D and trimming were established from the DNA sequence. The data contain 90,000 to 130,000 clones, 85% of them singletons. This receptor was identified in a man aged 40-55 years with acute or convalescent COVID-19. The sequencing sample was made of peripheral blood. The chain links TRBV7-2 to TRBJ2-4; 10 bases are shared with TRBD1. CDR3 nucleotide sequence: TGTGCCAGCAGCTCTCGGACAGGGGGGACGGACATTCAGTACTTC. This codes for CASSSRTGGTDIQYF.